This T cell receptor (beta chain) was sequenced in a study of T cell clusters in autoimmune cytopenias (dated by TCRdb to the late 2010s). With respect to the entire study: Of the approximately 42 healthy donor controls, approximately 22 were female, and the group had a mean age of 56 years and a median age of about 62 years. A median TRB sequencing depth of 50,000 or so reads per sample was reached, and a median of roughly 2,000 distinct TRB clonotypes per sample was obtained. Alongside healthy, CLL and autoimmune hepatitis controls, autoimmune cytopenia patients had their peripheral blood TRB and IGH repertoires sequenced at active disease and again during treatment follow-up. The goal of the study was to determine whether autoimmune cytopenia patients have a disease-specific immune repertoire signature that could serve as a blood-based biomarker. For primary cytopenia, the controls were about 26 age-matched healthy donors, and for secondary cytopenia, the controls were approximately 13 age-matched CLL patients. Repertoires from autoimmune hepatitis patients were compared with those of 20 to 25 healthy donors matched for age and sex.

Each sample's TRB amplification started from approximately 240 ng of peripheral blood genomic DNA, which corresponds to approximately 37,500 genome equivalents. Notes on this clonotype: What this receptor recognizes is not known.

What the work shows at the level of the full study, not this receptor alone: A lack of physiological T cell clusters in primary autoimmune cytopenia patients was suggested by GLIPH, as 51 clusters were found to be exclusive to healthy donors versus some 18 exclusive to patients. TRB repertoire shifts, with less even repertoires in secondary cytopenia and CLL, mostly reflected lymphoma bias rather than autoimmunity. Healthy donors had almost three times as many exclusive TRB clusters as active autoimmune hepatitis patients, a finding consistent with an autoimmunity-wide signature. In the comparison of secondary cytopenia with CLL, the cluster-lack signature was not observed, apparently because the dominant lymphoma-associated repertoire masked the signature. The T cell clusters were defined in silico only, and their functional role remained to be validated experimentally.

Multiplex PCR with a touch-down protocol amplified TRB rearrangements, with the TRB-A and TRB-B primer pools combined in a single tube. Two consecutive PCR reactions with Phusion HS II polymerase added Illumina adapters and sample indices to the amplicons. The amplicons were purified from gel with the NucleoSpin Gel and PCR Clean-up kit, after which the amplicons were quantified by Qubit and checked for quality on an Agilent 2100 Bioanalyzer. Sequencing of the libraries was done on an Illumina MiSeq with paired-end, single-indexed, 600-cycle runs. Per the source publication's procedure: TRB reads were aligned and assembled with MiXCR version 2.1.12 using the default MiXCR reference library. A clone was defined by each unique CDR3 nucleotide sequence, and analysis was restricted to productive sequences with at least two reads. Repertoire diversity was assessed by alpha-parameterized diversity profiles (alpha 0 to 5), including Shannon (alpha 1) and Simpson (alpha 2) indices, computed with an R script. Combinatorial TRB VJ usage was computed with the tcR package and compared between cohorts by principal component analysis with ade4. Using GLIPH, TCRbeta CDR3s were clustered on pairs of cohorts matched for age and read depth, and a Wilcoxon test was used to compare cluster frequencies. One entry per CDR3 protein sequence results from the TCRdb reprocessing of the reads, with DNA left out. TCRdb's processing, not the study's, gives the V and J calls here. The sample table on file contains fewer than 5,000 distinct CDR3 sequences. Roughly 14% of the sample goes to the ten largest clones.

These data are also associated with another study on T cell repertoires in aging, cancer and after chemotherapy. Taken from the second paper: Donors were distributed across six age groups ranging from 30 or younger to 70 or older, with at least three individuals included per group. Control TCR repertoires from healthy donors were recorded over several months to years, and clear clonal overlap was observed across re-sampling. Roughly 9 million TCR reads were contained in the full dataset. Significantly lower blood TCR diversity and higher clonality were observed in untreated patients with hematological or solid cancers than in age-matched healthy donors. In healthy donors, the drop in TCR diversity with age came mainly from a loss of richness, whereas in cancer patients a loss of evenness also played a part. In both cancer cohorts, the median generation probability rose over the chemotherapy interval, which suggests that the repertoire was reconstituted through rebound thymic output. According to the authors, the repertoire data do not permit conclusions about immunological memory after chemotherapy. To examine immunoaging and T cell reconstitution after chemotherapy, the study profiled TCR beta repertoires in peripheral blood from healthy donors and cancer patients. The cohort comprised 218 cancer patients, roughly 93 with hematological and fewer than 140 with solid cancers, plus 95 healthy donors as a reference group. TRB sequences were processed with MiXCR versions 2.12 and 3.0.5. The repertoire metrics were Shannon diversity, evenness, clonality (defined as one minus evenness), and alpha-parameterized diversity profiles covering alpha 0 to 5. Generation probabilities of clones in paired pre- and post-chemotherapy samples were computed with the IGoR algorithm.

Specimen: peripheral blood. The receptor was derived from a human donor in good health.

The CDR3 protein: CASSVGGGSETQYF. The chain is made from TRBV13 and TRBJ2-5; TCRdb reports TRBD1, a call that lacks DNA to check it against. The CDR3, from cysteine to phenylalanine, totals 14 residues. DNA is not on record. Sequences PRHDT (CDR1) and FYEKMQ (CDR2) are obtained from the germline V gene (reference sequence). The entire variable domain, with the stretches around the CDR3 drawn from the reference TRBV13 and TRBJ2-5 proteins, is AAGVIQSPRHLIKEKRETATLKCYPIPRHDTVYWYQQGPGQDPQFLISFYEKMQSDKGSIPDRFSAQQFSDYHSELNMSSLELGDSALYFCASSVGGGSETQYFGPGTRLLVL.